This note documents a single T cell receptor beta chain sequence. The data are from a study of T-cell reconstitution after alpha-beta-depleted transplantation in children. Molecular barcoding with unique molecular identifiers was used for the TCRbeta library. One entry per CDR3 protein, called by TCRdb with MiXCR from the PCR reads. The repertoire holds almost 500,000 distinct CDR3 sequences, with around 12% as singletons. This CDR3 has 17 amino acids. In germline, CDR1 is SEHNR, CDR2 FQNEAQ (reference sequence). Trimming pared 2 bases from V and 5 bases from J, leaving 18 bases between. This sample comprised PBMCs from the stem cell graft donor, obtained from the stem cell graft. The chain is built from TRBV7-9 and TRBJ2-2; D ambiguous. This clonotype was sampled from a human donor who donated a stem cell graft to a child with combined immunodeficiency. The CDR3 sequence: CASSLLAGSRRTGELFF. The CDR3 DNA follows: TGTGCCAGCAGCTTATTGGCCGGCTCCCGTAGAACCGGGGAGCTGTTTTTT.